This record concerns one T cell receptor beta chain sequence. A junction end diverges from the germline sequence, so it may reflect a read error. CDR1 and CDR2 from the germline V gene are LNHDA and SQIVND (reference sequence). The CDR3 is 15 amino acids. The sample comes from a study of blood T cell repertoires in COVID-19. The wider study: Samples taken during acute and convalescent COVID-19 were collected in the United States, Italy and Spain. Sources were T cells, B-cell-depleted T cells, or PBMCs; the material itself was cDNA or gDNA.

Authors' data handling: From reference gene primer amplification, estimates of nucleated cell counts were derived. TCRdb's table, derived via immunoSEQ multiplex PCR, lists solely in-frame clones and lacks some. The V and J calls and the clone size are those of that table, but D and trimming were determined from the DNA. Among approximately 190,000 clones listed, around 89% were seen once. This receptor was obtained from a man aged 35 to 55 with active or convalescent COVID-19. The gene calls are TRBV19 and TRBJ1-4; TRBD1 aligns across 7 bases. The sample comprised peripheral blood. The CDR3 loop is CASSIVGQINEKLFF. For the CDR3, the DNA is TGTGCCAGTAGTATTGTGGGACAGATAAATGAAAAGCTGTTTTTT.